A selection of T cell receptor beta chains follows, all from one sample in a study of identical twins' blood T cells. MiXCR, run by TCRdb on the 5' RACE reads, gives a single entry per CDR3 protein. The sample lists 350,000 to 450,000 distinct CDR3 sequences, 25% to 35% occurring once. Sequenced input: PBMCs. These receptors all stem from a woman between 18 and 49 years old in good health. CDR3s include the opening cysteine and the closing phenylalanine or tryptophan. Each record gives: D gene, V gene, J gene, CDR3 length, clone size, CDR3 protein, CDR3 DNA. The D gene is left open where the match is weak. Clone sizes are given selectively: once, few, many, or a class where the clone is expanded.

d_call: NA
v_call: TRBV18
j_call: TRBJ2-7
cdr3_length: 15
clone_size: NA
cdr3_aa: CASSPKRASSYEQYF
cdr3_nt: TGTGCCAGCTCACCGAAGCGGGCGAGCTCCTACGAGCAGTACTTC

d_call: TRBD1
v_call: TRBV5-1
j_call: TRBJ2-3
cdr3_length: 14
clone_size: few
cdr3_aa: CASSSRTGADTQYF
cdr3_nt: TGCGCCAGCAGCTCTCGGACAGGGGCAGATACGCAGTATTTT

d_call: NA
v_call: TRBV6-6
j_call: TRBJ1-1
cdr3_length: 14
clone_size: many
cdr3_aa: CASTLRAGNTEAFF
cdr3_nt: TGTGCCAGCACCCTCAGGGCGGGGAACACTGAAGCTTTCTTT

d_call: TRBD1
v_call: TRBV20-1
j_call: TRBJ1-6
cdr3_length: 16
clone_size: NA
cdr3_aa: CSARGGTGMGNSPLHF
cdr3_nt: TGCAGTGCTAGAGGGGGGACAGGGATGGGAAATTCACCCCTCCACTTT

d_call: TRBD1
v_call: TRBV4-1
j_call: TRBJ1-2
cdr3_length: 16
clone_size: NA
cdr3_aa: CASSQEYRGQLAGYTF
cdr3_nt: TGCGCCAGCAGCCAAGAATATAGGGGACAGCTGGCAGGCTACACCTTC

d_call: TRBD1
v_call: TRBV2
j_call: TRBJ1-6
cdr3_length: 15
clone_size: few
cdr3_aa: CASNPGQGYNSPLHF
cdr3_nt: TGTGCCAGCAACCCGGGACAGGGCTATAATTCACCCCTCCACTTT

d_call: NA
v_call: TRBV4-3
j_call: TRBJ2-2
cdr3_length: 16
clone_size: few
cdr3_aa: CASSQVNLPNTGELFF
cdr3_nt: TGCGCCAGCAGCCAAGTAAACCTACCCAACACCGGGGAGCTGTTTTTT

d_call: NA
v_call: TRBV6-5
j_call: TRBJ2-2
cdr3_length: 14
clone_size: NA
cdr3_aa: CASSYLVEVGELFF
cdr3_nt: TGTGCCAGCAGTTACCTCGTGGAGGTCGGGGAGCTGTTTTTT

d_call: TRBD1
v_call: TRBV7-9
j_call: TRBJ1-1
cdr3_length: 14
clone_size: NA
cdr3_aa: CASSSGQGISEAFF
cdr3_nt: TGTGCCAGCAGCTCCGGACAGGGAATTTCTGAAGCTTTCTTT

d_call: NA
v_call: TRBV13
j_call: TRBJ2-1
cdr3_length: 14
clone_size: NA
cdr3_aa: CASSFEGSHNEQFF
cdr3_nt: TGTGCCAGCAGCTTCGAGGGTTCCCACAATGAGCAGTTCTTC

d_call: NA
v_call: TRBV19
j_call: TRBJ1-1
cdr3_length: 13
clone_size: NA
cdr3_aa: CASNFQGGTEAFF
cdr3_nt: TGTGCCAGTAACTTCCAGGGCGGGACTGAAGCTTTCTTT

d_call: NA
v_call: TRBV5-1
j_call: TRBJ2-3
cdr3_length: 16
clone_size: NA
cdr3_aa: CASSLFRGKSSDTQYF
cdr3_nt: TGCGCCAGCAGCTTGTTCCGGGGTAAATCCAGCGATACGCAGTATTTT

d_call: NA
v_call: TRBV5-1
j_call: TRBJ1-1
cdr3_length: 12
clone_size: NA
cdr3_aa: CASKAPGSGAFF
cdr3_nt: TGCGCCAGCAAAGCACCGGGGTCCGGGGCTTTCTTT

d_call: NA
v_call: TRBV5-1
j_call: TRBJ2-5
cdr3_length: 16
clone_size: NA
cdr3_aa: CASRTSPDSSGEAQYF
cdr3_nt: TGCGCCAGCAGAACTTCACCCGACTCATCTGGGGAGGCCCAGTACTTC

d_call: NA
v_call: TRBV19
j_call: TRBJ1-4
cdr3_length: 14
clone_size: few
cdr3_aa: CASSIPANNEKLFF
cdr3_nt: TGTGCCAGTAGTATACCGGCTAATAATGAAAAACTGTTTTTT

d_call: TRBD2
v_call: TRBV19
j_call: TRBJ2-1
cdr3_length: 14
clone_size: once
cdr3_aa: CASRGLALSDEQFF
cdr3_nt: TGTGCCAGTAGGGGACTAGCGCTCTCGGATGAGCAGTTCTTC

d_call: NA
v_call: TRBV12-3/TRBV12-4
j_call: TRBJ1-1
cdr3_length: 11
clone_size: many
cdr3_aa: CASRTGTEAFF
cdr3_nt: TGTGCCAGCAGGACAGGCACTGAAGCTTTCTTT

d_call: NA
v_call: TRBV19
j_call: TRBJ1-1
cdr3_length: 16
clone_size: NA
cdr3_aa: CASSLGGRITNTEAFF
cdr3_nt: TGTGCCAGTAGCCTGGGGGGACGGATCACGAACACTGAAGCTTTCTTT

d_call: NA
v_call: TRBV7-2
j_call: TRBJ1-1
cdr3_length: 12
clone_size: many
cdr3_aa: CASSLTWAEAFF
cdr3_nt: TGTGCCAGCAGCTTAACGTGGGCTGAAGCTTTCTTT

d_call: NA
v_call: TRBV18
j_call: TRBJ1-5
cdr3_length: 15
clone_size: few
cdr3_aa: CASSGLPRGNQPQHF
cdr3_nt: TGTGCCAGCTCGGGACTCCCGAGAGGCAATCAGCCCCAGCATTTT

d_call: NA
v_call: TRBV4-3
j_call: TRBJ2-4
cdr3_length: 15
clone_size: few
cdr3_aa: CASSQERQGKNIQYF
cdr3_nt: TGCGCCAGCAGCCAAGAGCGTCAGGGGAAAAACATTCAGTACTTC

d_call: NA
v_call: TRBV7-9
j_call: TRBJ2-1
cdr3_length: 16
clone_size: few
cdr3_aa: CASSLGWGETYNEQFF
cdr3_nt: TGTGCCAGCAGCTTAGGGTGGGGAGAGACCTACAATGAGCAGTTCTTC

d_call: NA
v_call: TRBV6-5
j_call: TRBJ1-3
cdr3_length: 17
clone_size: few
cdr3_aa: CASSYSSPGTSGNTIYF
cdr3_nt: TGTGCCAGCAGTTACTCGTCTCCAGGGACTAGTGGAAACACCATATATTTT

d_call: NA
v_call: TRBV28
j_call: TRBJ1-4
cdr3_length: 12
clone_size: NA
cdr3_aa: CAAHRGNEKLFF
cdr3_nt: TGTGCCGCTCACCGGGGGAATGAAAAACTGTTTTTT

d_call: NA
v_call: TRBV11-2
j_call: TRBJ1-5
cdr3_length: 14
clone_size: NA
cdr3_aa: CASSLGSGAQPQHF
cdr3_nt: TGTGCCAGCAGCCTCGGATCGGGGGCCCAGCCCCAGCATTTT

d_call: NA
v_call: TRBV12-3/TRBV12-4
j_call: TRBJ2-5
cdr3_length: 13
clone_size: NA
cdr3_aa: CASSFTSQETQYF
cdr3_nt: TGTGCCAGCAGTTTTACTAGCCAAGAGACCCAGTACTTC

d_call: TRBD1
v_call: TRBV5-1
j_call: TRBJ2-2
cdr3_length: 16
clone_size: few
cdr3_aa: CASSTGQGTNTGELFF
cdr3_nt: TGCGCCAGCAGCACGGGACAGGGGACGAACACCGGGGAGCTGTTTTTT

d_call: NA
v_call: TRBV6-1
j_call: TRBJ2-7
cdr3_length: 12
clone_size: few
cdr3_aa: CASSVIGEEQYF
cdr3_nt: TGTGCCAGCAGTGTGATAGGAGAAGAGCAGTACTTC

d_call: NA
v_call: TRBV6-5
j_call: TRBJ2-2
cdr3_length: 16
clone_size: NA
cdr3_aa: CASSYQHNSVTGELFF
cdr3_nt: TGTGCCAGCAGTTATCAGCATAACAGCGTTACCGGGGAGCTGTTTTTT

d_call: NA
v_call: TRBV20-1
j_call: TRBJ1-1
cdr3_length: 13
clone_size: few
cdr3_aa: CSALRRGGAEAFF
cdr3_nt: TGCAGTGCTCTCAGGCGGGGAGGCGCTGAAGCTTTCTTT

d_call: TRBD1
v_call: TRBV20-1
j_call: TRBJ1-2
cdr3_length: 14
clone_size: few
cdr3_aa: CSAKRTGSSYGYTF
cdr3_nt: TGCAGTGCTAAAAGGACAGGGAGTTCCTATGGCTACACCTTC

d_call: NA
v_call: TRBV4-3
j_call: TRBJ2-7
cdr3_length: 14
clone_size: NA
cdr3_aa: CASSQDWAADEQYF
cdr3_nt: TGCGCCAGCAGCCAAGATTGGGCAGCAGACGAGCAGTACTTC

d_call: NA
v_call: TRBV19
j_call: TRBJ1-2
cdr3_length: 12
clone_size: few
cdr3_aa: CATSIMPYGYTF
cdr3_nt: TGTGCCACCTCAATTATGCCCTATGGCTACACCTTC

d_call: TRBD1
v_call: TRBV5-1
j_call: TRBJ2-1
cdr3_length: 15
clone_size: NA
cdr3_aa: CASSSTGQGINEQFF
cdr3_nt: TGCGCCAGCAGCTCTACGGGACAGGGTATCAATGAGCAGTTCTTC